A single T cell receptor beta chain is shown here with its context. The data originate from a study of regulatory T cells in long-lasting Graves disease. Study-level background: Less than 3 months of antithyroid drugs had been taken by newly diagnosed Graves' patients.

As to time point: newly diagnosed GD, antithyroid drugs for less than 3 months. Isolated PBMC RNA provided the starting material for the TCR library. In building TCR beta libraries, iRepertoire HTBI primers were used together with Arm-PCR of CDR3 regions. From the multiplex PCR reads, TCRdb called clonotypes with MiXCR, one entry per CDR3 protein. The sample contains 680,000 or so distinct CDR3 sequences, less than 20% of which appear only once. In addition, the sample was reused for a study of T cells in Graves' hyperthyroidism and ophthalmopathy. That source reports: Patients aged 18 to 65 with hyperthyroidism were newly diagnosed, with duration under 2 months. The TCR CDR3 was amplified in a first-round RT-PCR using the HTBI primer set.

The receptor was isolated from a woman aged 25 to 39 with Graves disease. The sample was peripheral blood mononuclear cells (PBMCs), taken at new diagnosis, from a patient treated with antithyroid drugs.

The CDR3 coding sequence is TGTGCCAGCTCAAAAAATCAAGAGACCCAGTACTTC. It specifies CASSKNQETQYF. The chain is built from TRBV18 and TRBJ2-5; D gene unclear. The CDR3 covers 12 residues. Between the trimmed V and J ends, which lost 5 bases and 2 bases, there was a span of 6 bases. Looked up from germline, CDR1 is KGHSH and CDR2 is LQKENI. The whole variable domain, filled in from reference TRBV18 and TRBJ2-5, reads NAGVMQNPRHLVRRRGQEARLRCSPMKGHSHVYWYRQLPEEGLKFMVYLQKENIIDESGMPKERFSAEFPKEGPSILRIQQVVRGDSAAYFCASSKNQETQYFGPGTRLLVL.